The present entry profiles one TCR beta chain with its context. Only in-frame clones appear in the TCRdb table, and some are missing; sequencing was by immunoSEQ multiplex PCR. This sample has approximately 90,000 clones, with approximately 91% found just once. These data come from a study of T cell changes during pregnancy in multiple sclerosis. The CDR3 sequence is 12 residues long. The V gene lost 7 bases and the J gene lost 11 bases, with 17 bases spanning the gap. Germline loops: CDR1 MDHEN, CDR2 SYDVKM. The genes are TRBV28 and TRBJ1-1; D remains unclear. The origin of this receptor is a female donor with multiple sclerosis, enrolled in a pregnancy study. The input for sequencing was peripheral blood, taken in the first trimester of pregnancy. CDR3 loop: CASTTRRIMAFF. As DNA, the CDR3 is TGTGCCAGCACCACTCGGCGGATCATGGCTTTCTTT.